Shown below are 8 T cell receptor beta chains from a single sample sequenced in a study of T-cell reconstitution after alpha-beta-depleted transplantation in children. Library preparation (for TCRbeta) was performed with unique molecular identifiers. TCRdb re-called the PCR reads through MiXCR, storing one row per CDR3 protein. The sample carries a few hundred thousand distinct CDR3 sequences, about 9.9% recorded once. This sample comprised peripheral blood, obtained 180 days after TCRalphabeta/CD19-depleted stem cell transplant. The source is a male patient aged 2 to 9 who had a stem cell transplant for chronic granulomatous disease, so the T cells may come from the graft donor.

This clonotype has only one observation. A single base separates this from a much larger clone, so it may be a read error. It is likely a read error, because the conserved phenylalanine at the end of the CDR3 is missing. The chain combines TRBV12-3 or TRBV12-4 with TRBJ2-3; D perhaps matches TRBD1 (6 bases). The CDR3 is made up of 13 amino acids. V was clipped by 8 bases and J by 1 base, with 10 bases between them. The CDR3 loop reads CASQGQGTDTQYL. CDR3 DNA: TGTGCCAGCCAGGGGCAAGGCACAGATACGCAGTATTTA.

This clonotype was detected ten times or more. The gene calls are TRBV5-1 and TRBJ1-2; no firm D call. Germline-derived CDR1 and CDR2 are SGHRS and YFSETQ. CDR3 length: 14 amino acids. V was cut by 0 bases and J by 9 bases, with 15 bases left in between. The CDR3 loop reads CASSLVSWDIRYTF. CDR3 DNA sequence: TGCGCCAGCAGCTTGGTTAGCTGGGATATTCGCTACACCTTC.

This clonotype was picked up many times. J is TRBJ2-2 and V is TRBV15; D gene ambiguous. Germline CDR1 is LNHNV and CDR2 is YYDKDF (reference sequence). CDR3 length equals 15 residues. V was pared by 1 base and J by 3 bases, with 9 bases between. CDR3 residues: CATSRGNKDTGELFF. CDR3 coding DNA: TGTGCCACCAGCAGAGGTAACAAGGACACCGGGGAGCTGTTTTTT.

Ten or more counts support this clonotype. The rearrangement joins TRBV12-3 or TRBV12-4 to TRBJ1-2, with D possibly being TRBD1 (6 bases). V gave up 7 bases and J gave up 8 bases, with 29 bases separating them. This CDR3 has 17 residues. The CDR3 DNA is TGTGCCAGCACCCCAGACCCCGGGCTCGGGGGGCGTCGGGGCTACACCTTC. It encodes CASTPDPGLGGRRGYTF.

About this clonotype: Possible read error: a much larger clone is one base away. This chain connects TRBV5-6 to TRBJ2-2, with 8 nucleotides matching TRBD2. The junction had 8 bases not matched to a gene; V was cut back by 4 bases and J by 6 bases. Germline V CDR1 and CDR2: SGHDT, YYEEEE. This CDR3 is 15 amino acids long. The CDR3 coding sequence is TGTGCCAGCAGCCGCCCGGGACTAGGAGCCGGGGAGCTGTTTTTT. Its translation: CASSRPGLGAGELFF.

Ten or more counts support this clonotype. The rearrangement joins TRBV12-3 or TRBV12-4 to TRBJ2-5; D may be TRBD2 (6 bases). There are 15 residues in the CDR3. Trimming took 7 bases from V and 5 from J, leaving 20 bases between them. This CDR3 reads CASNLGGNARETQYF. CDR3 DNA sequence: TGTGCCAGCAATCTCGGGGGTAACGCCCGGGAGACCCAGTACTTC.

This chain joins TRBV3-1 and TRBJ2-6; possible D gene TRBD1, 6 bases. CDR3 length equals 20 residues. V was pared by 1 base and J by 1 base, with 20 bases between. The germline gives CDR1 LGHDT, CDR2 YNNKEL (reference sequence). This CDR3 reads CASSQVRGRRGMSGANVLTF. In DNA form, the CDR3 reads TGTGCCAGCAGCCAAGTACGGGGCCGCAGGGGAATGTCTGGGGCCAACGTCCTGACTTTC. The full variable domain, in which reference TRBV3-1 and TRBJ2-6 provide the parts outside the CDR3, is DTAVSQTPKYLVTQMGNDKSIKCEQNLGHDTMYWYKQDSKKFLKIMFSYNNKELIINETVPNRFSPKSPDKAHLNLHINSLELGDSAVYFCASSQVRGRRGMSGANVLTFGAGSRLTVL.

This clonotype was counted ten times or more. This chain links TRBV12-3 or TRBV12-4 with TRBJ1-5; the match to TRBD1 covers 7 bases. The CDR3 has 14 amino acids. Germline trimming cut 6 bases from V and 7 bases from J; bases unmatched to any gene: 9. This chain's CDR3 is CASRKDRVGQPQHF. CDR3 sequence (DNA): TGTGCCAGCAGGAAAGACAGGGTTGGACAGCCCCAGCATTTT.